These T cell receptor beta chains were read from a single sample in a study of monozygotic twins with inflammatory bowel disease. Each CDR3 protein gets one entry in TCRdb, which reprocessed the 5' RACE reads and gives no DNA. Its table lists some 450,000 distinct CDR3 sequences. What was sequenced was blood. The receptors here all came from a human donor with ulcerative colitis or Crohn's disease, or a healthy co-twin of an affected twin (not recorded which). The CDR3 runs from the conserved cysteine through the conserved F or W.

cdr3_aa,j_call,v_call
CASSLRGEQYF,TRBJ2-7,TRBV28
CASSLGSYTDTQYF,TRBJ2-3,TRBV23-1
CATSRVGETQYF,TRBJ2-5,TRBV15
CASSQGPSNHNEQFF,TRBJ2-1,TRBV4-2
CASSQLGQGIGELFF,TRBJ2-2,TRBV14
CSAMDSSNQPQHF,TRBJ1-5,TRBV20-1
CAISGGAGYEQYF,TRBJ2-7,TRBV10-3
CASSLVNRGVAGELFF,TRBJ2-2,TRBV7-8
CASSQVRLELYNEQFF,TRBJ2-1,TRBV4-1
CSVGVAGANTGELFF,TRBJ2-2,TRBV29-1
CASSLNPYSGGGDTQYF,TRBJ2-3,TRBV7-3
CASTPRAPSGYTF,TRBJ1-2,TRBV12-3/TRBV12-4
CAISEAGGYFSSSYNEQFF,TRBJ2-1,TRBV10-3
CASSEFGTGKGEAFF,TRBJ1-1,TRBV5-6
CATSSATSNEQFF,TRBJ2-1,TRBV24-1
CASSPPRGRVGYTEAFF,TRBJ1-1,TRBV7-3
CATSRDYWAQYF,TRBJ2-3,TRBV15
CASRKTGSNYGYTF,TRBJ1-2,TRBV6-2/TRBV6-3
CASSLPGQSSDEQYF,TRBJ2-7,TRBV5-1
CASSRAFGSGNTIYF,TRBJ1-3,TRBV5-1
CASSPGTGKNNQPQHF,TRBJ1-5,TRBV5-6
CASSFLTGGSNGELFF,TRBJ2-2,TRBV5-1
CASSPGLAGGRETQYF,TRBJ2-5,TRBV19
CASSRGQENNYGYTF,TRBJ1-2,TRBV5-1
CASSPLAGGNNEQFF,TRBJ2-1,TRBV9
CSARDRGQYEQYF,TRBJ2-7,TRBV20-1
CASSQYNFRTDTQYF,TRBJ2-3,TRBV3-1
CASSVSPQLGGYNEQFF,TRBJ2-1,TRBV9
CASGQEVRHSGNTIYF,TRBJ1-3,TRBV4-3
CAIKRGGSYNEQFF,TRBJ2-1,TRBV15
CASSLYGQPSSSYEQYF,TRBJ2-7,TRBV7-2
CASSPREGSGKLFF,TRBJ1-4,TRBV7-8
CASSKPGGSYEQYF,TRBJ2-7,TRBV12-3/TRBV12-4
CASPTQTGELFF,TRBJ2-2,TRBV5-1
CASMSSSSSGNTIYF,TRBJ1-3,TRBV6-1
CASSYPQSNQPQHF,TRBJ1-5,TRBV6-2/TRBV6-3
CASSLEGSPGNTIYF,TRBJ1-3,TRBV5-1
CASRGEGSYNEQFF,TRBJ2-1,TRBV12-3/TRBV12-4
CASRTGTGGLSTYGYTF,TRBJ1-2,TRBV5-1
CASSPAVSGANTGELFF,TRBJ2-2,TRBV19
CSARQGLDNQPQHF,TRBJ1-5,TRBV20-1
CASSVLGVSEQYF,TRBJ2-7,TRBV5-4
CSATGNYGYTF,TRBJ1-2,TRBV20-1
CASSHGQGNQYF,TRBJ2-5,TRBV7-8
CASSLGVGGFAEAFF,TRBJ1-1,TRBV5-5
CASWGGWQGYTF,TRBJ1-2,TRBV27
CASSLGIMNTEAFF,TRBJ1-1,TRBV5-1
CASMRLEELFF,TRBJ1-4,TRBV2
CSSLDTLPYGYTF,TRBJ1-2,TRBV29-1
CASSSQGDFSYEQYF,TRBJ2-7,TRBV27
CASSPLAGAADTQYF,TRBJ2-3,TRBV5-1
CAIGDRSNSPLHF,TRBJ1-6,TRBV10-3
CASSSLSGSTVASYNEQFF,TRBJ2-1,TRBV6-2/TRBV6-3